Listed below are T cell receptor beta chains from one sample, sequenced in a study of shared clonotypes between healthy human individuals. The repertoire was sequenced with immunoSEQ multiplex PCR; TCRdb's copy has only in-frame clones and lacks some. This table has 950,000 to 1,300,000 clones, 75% appearing once. Sequencing was done on a sample of memory CD4+ T cells sorted from blood. The receptors derive from a man aged 18 to 29 in good health. Both conserved end residues are part of each CDR3. A D gene is named only where the DNA matches it firmly. Clone size is stated in some rows and not others, as once, few, many or a class when expanded.

j_call d_call v_call cdr3_length clone_size cdr3_nt cdr3_aa
TRBJ2-2 TRBD2 TRBV28 15 . TGTGCCAGCATCACGGGACTAGCGGGGTCCGGGGAGCTGTTTTTT CASITGLAGSGELFF
TRBJ2-1 TRBD2 TRBV28 16 . TGTGCCAGCAGTCGAAGACTAAGCGGGGGGAACAATGAGCAGTTCTTC CASSRRLSGGNNEQFF
TRBJ1-2 . TRBV7-9 12 few TGTGCCAGCAGCAGGGGGGACTATGGCTACACCTTC CASSRGDYGYTF
TRBJ1-1 . TRBV30 14 . TGTGCCTGGAGGTTCGGGATTAAGGACACTGAAGCTTTCTTT CAWRFGIKDTEAFF
TRBJ1-1 . TRBV2 15 few TGTGCCAGCAGTGATCAGGTAGCGGGGAACACTGAAGCTTTCTTT CASSDQVAGNTEAFF
TRBJ1-1 . TRBV7-2 13 . TGTGCCAGCAGCCGGCGGACTGACACTGAAGCTTTCTTT CASSRRTDTEAFF
TRBJ2-7 . TRBV6-1 14 . TGTGCCAGCACTTTACCGGGCCCCCCCTACGAGCAGTACTTC CASTLPGPPYEQYF
TRBJ1-4 . TRBV5-1 14 . TGCGCCAGCACACTAGGACAAAGTGGGGAAAAACTGTTTTTT CASTLGQSGEKLFF
TRBJ2-5 . TRBV4-1 13 . TGCGCCAGCAGCCAAATCGAACTAGAGACCCAGTACTTC CASSQIELETQYF
TRBJ1-1 TRBD1 TRBV5-1 14 . TGCGCCAGCAGCCCACAGGGGGCTGGGACTGAAGCTTTCTTT CASSPQGAGTEAFF
TRBJ2-7 TRBD2 TRBV7-2 14 . TGTGCCAGCAGCTTGCGGCGGGAGGACTACGAGCAGTACTTC CASSLRREDYEQYF
TRBJ1-2 . TRBV5-4 13 . TGTGCCAGCAGCTTGGCGAGGGTGAGGGGCTACACCTTC CASSLARVRGYTF
TRBJ1-2 . TRBV18 16 once TGTGCCAGCTCACCGAACAGGGACGATATTAACTATGGCTACACCTTC CASSPNRDDINYGYTF
TRBJ2-7 . TRBV19 13 many TGTGCCAGTAGTATACAGTCTTCCTACGAGCAGTACTTC CASSIQSSYEQYF
TRBJ2-1 . TRBV4-2 18 many TGTGCCAGCAGCCAAGATCATCTAGCCTCGAGCTCCTACAATGAGCAGTTCTTC CASSQDHLASSSYNEQFF
TRBJ1-2 TRBD1 TRBV7-9 17 few TGTGCCAGCAGCAGACAGGGGGCGAAGACCATATCCTATGGCTACACCTTC CASSRQGAKTISYGYTF
TRBJ1-4 . TRBV5-1 16 . TGCGCCAGCAGCTTGGGGCAGGGTGGCCCTAGTGAAAAACTGTTTTTT CASSLGQGGPSEKLFF
TRBJ2-3 . TRBV7-2 12 . TGTGCCAGCAGCTTAGACCTAAATACGCAGTATTTT CASSLDLNTQYF
TRBJ2-5 TRBD1 TRBV18 14 . TGTGCCAGCTCATCACAGGGGGTAACAGAGACCCAGTACTTC CASSSQGVTETQYF
TRBJ2-7 . TRBV7-6 13 . TGTGCCAGCAGCTTAGCAGGGTCCTACGAGCAGTACTTC CASSLAGSYEQYF
TRBJ1-5 . TRBV11-2 13 . TGTGCCAGCAGCTTAGATCACGGTCAGCCCCAGCATTTT CASSLDHGQPQHF
TRBJ2-7 TRBD1 TRBV5-1 15 . TGCGCCAGCAGCTTATCGGGACAGCCCTTGTACGAGCAGTACTTC CASSLSGQPLYEQYF
TRBJ1-1 . TRBV2 11 . TGTGCCAGCAGTCGGGCGAGTGAAGCTTTCTTT CASSRASEAFF
TRBJ1-1 . TRBV6-1 13 . TGTGCCAGCAGTGAATCTCGGACTTTGAACGCTTTCTTT CASSESRTLNAFF
TRBJ2-2 TRBD2 TRBV5-1 15 few TGCGCCAGCAGCTTGGAAGGGACTAGGTCCGGGGAGCTGTTTTTT CASSLEGTRSGELFF
TRBJ1-2 TRBD1 TRBV30 18 few TGTGCCTGGAGTGGGGTTCCCGGGACAGGGGCTTACTTTCGTGGCTACACCTTC CAWSGVPGTGAYFRGYTF
TRBJ2-7 TRBD1 TRBV5-1 13 . TGCGCCAGCGGTCGGGACAGGTCCTACGAGCAGTACTTC CASGRDRSYEQYF
TRBJ2-2 . TRBV5-1 15 . TGCGCCAGCAGCCGGTTAGGCGGTAACACCGGGGAGCTGTTTTTT CASSRLGGNTGELFF
TRBJ2-4 TRBD1 TRBV11-2 16 . TGTGCCAGCAGCTTGACAGGGGGTAAAACCAAAAACATTCAGTACTTC CASSLTGGKTKNIQYF
TRBJ2-5 . TRBV11-2 13 . TGTGCCAGCAGCTCACGGGTCAAAGAGACCCAGTACTTC CASSSRVKETQYF
TRBJ2-5 TRBD2 TRBV29-1 14 . TGCAGCTTCGGGACTAGCGGGAGAGGAGAGACCCAGTACTTC CSFGTSGRGETQYF
TRBJ1-5 . TRBV28 16 . TGTGCCAGCATGCTTAAGTGGGTGTATAGCAATCAGCCCCAGCATTTT CASMLKWVYSNQPQHF
TRBJ2-7 . TRBV2 13 once TGTGCCAGCAGTGGTGACGGGGGCCACGAGCAGTACTTC CASSGDGGHEQYF
TRBJ1-2 . TRBV7-2 12 . TGTGCCAGCAACGAAAATCGGGATGGCTACACCTTC CASNENRDGYTF
TRBJ1-6 . TRBV9 16 . TGTGCCAGCAGCGTTGGCCCGGACATTCGGAATTCACCCCTCCACTTT CASSVGPDIRNSPLHF
TRBJ2-3 TRBD1 TRBV7-9 15 . TGTGCCAGCAGCTTAGGACAGGGGATCACAGATACGCAGTATTTT CASSLGQGITDTQYF
TRBJ2-2 . TRBV5-5 15 few TGTGCCAGCAGCTTGGGGCAGGGGTTTGGCGGGGAGCTGTTTTTT CASSLGQGFGGELFF
TRBJ2-2 TRBD2 TRBV7-9 15 . TGTGCCAGCAGGGGACTAGCGATCAACACCGGGGAGCTGTTTTTT CASRGLAINTGELFF
TRBJ1-1 TRBD1 TRBV5-4 13 . TGTGCCAGCAGCTCCGACAGGGCCACTGAAGCTTTCTTT CASSSDRATEAFF
TRBJ2-6 . TRBV11-2 16 . TGTGCCAGCAGCTTCCCTGGGAGGTCGCAGGCCAACGTCCTGACTTTC CASSFPGRSQANVLTF